Detailed here is one T cell receptor (beta chain). This sample is drawn from a study of blood T cell repertoires in COVID-19. Study-level information: Donors in the United States, Italy and Spain gave samples during acute or convalescent COVID-19. The cDNA or gDNA used as material had been derived from T cells, B-cell-depleted T cells, or PBMCs.

Original processing notes: Reference gene primer amplification in the assay estimated nucleated cell counts. The data were produced by immunoSEQ multiplex PCR, yet TCRdb's version contains in-frame clones alone and is incomplete. V, J and clone size are taken as reported in that table, and D and trimming were inferred from the DNA itself. The sample records more than 70,000 clones, roughly 86% being singletons. Trimming left V 4 bases short and J 10 bases short, with 14 bases between. The V gene's germline CDR1 is MDHEN and CDR2 SYDVKM. This CDR3 spans 14 amino acids. This TCR derives from a man aged 50-60 years with active or convalescent COVID-19. Input material: peripheral blood. This chain joins TRBV28 and TRBJ1-6; tentatively, D is TRBD1 (5 bases). This CDR3 reads CASSSPGQESPLHF. CDR3 bases: TGTGCCAGCAGTTCGCCAGGGCAGGAATCACCCCTCCACTTT.